What follows are 25 T cell receptor beta chains derived from one specimen sequenced in a study of human T cells and chemical hapten exposure listed by TCRdb under 2021. The library was prepared using RACE. Sequencing relied on a NextSeq 500. TCRdb redid the processing of the public reads, applying fastp at Q25 and MiXCR, and retained in-frame beta chains. Rows with a matching CDR3 protein are joined into one entry that keeps the most common DNA and genes. The sample table shows around 60,000 distinct CDR3 sequences, and roughly 6.7% are seen once. Clones ranked in the top ten supply over 1.5% of the sample. The sample's time point label, in plain terms: pre-sensitization, week 0. Reading the label with the study, this specimen's treatment or condition is: therapeutic diphenylcyclopropenone sensitization with weekly scalp DPC. Specimen: whole blood, collected in connection with sensitization to the hapten diphenylcyclopropenone (DPC). Source of these receptors: a woman in her 30s with alopecia areata. Some clones in this sample may be carry-over from other donors' samples.

This clonotype occurred a few times. The V and J genes are TRBV5-1 and TRBJ2-4; 15 bases align to TRBD2. Germline V gives CDR1 SGHRS, CDR2 YFSETQ. Trimming cost V 4 bases and J 1 base; bases outside gene matches: 12. This CDR3 region has 20 residues. CDR3 nucleotide sequence: TGCGCCAGCAGCACACCCGGACTAGCGGGGGGGCGGGAGGCCAAAAACATTCAGTACTTC. Translation: CASSTPGLAGGREAKNIQYF.

In its sample, this clonotype was seen many times. This chain connects TRBV4-2 to TRBJ2-1; D is possibly TRBD2 (6 bases). The CDR3 is 17 amino acids. V lost 4 bases and J 7 bases, leaving 23 bases between the germline ends. CDR1 is LGHNA and CDR2 is YNFKEQ in the germline V gene. The CDR3: CASSRTASVLLWNEQFF. The CDR3 coding sequence is TGTGCCAGCAGCCGAACCGCTAGCGTGCTTCTCTGGAATGAGCAGTTCTTC.

This clonotype was recorded a few times. V is TRBV5-1 and J is TRBJ2-6; TRBD1 matches 12 bases. This CDR3 is 17 amino acids long. Trimming cost V 4 bases and J 3 bases; bases outside gene matches: 5. Germline V gene sequence: CDR1 SGHRS, CDR2 YFSETQ. CDR3 in DNA: TGCGCCAGCAGCAAAGGGACAGGGGGCTTTGGGGCCAACGTCCTGACTTTC. Translated: CASSKGTGGFGANVLTF.

This clonotype was detected ten times or more. The rearrangement links TRBV21-1 to TRBJ1-3. TRBV21-1 is classified as a pseudogene. The CDR3 loop spans 13 amino acids. The CDR3 sequence is CAVEGHSGNTIYF. CDR3 in DNA: TGTGCGGTGGAGGGCCACTCTGGAAACACCATATATTTT.

This clonotype was observed many times. The rearrangement uses TRBV7-2 and TRBJ1-3; unclear D gene. Looked up from germline, CDR1 is SGHTA and CDR2 is FQGNSA. CDR3 length: 16 amino acids. Trimming removed 1 base from V and 0 bases from J, with 10 bases in between. The CDR3, as DNA: TGTGCCAGCAGCTTAGGTGGTCTTATCTCTGGAAACACCATATATTTT. It translates to CASSLGGLISGNTIYF.

This clonotype was detected a few times. The DNA of the CDR3 is TGTGCCAGCAGCTTAATCCACGGGCCCACTGAAGCTTTCTTT. Its protein product is CASSLIHGPTEAFF. The chain couples TRBV7-3 to TRBJ1-1; no reliable D call. The CDR3 sequence is 14 residues long. From germline, CDR1 is SGHTA and CDR2 FQGTGA. Trimming removed 1 base from V and 4 bases from J, with 10 bases in between.

This clonotype has a handful of counts. The genes are TRBV21-1 and TRBJ1-1. TRBV21-1 is flagged as a pseudogene. The CDR3 totals 13 residues. The CDR3 sequence is CAWKQPVNTEAFF. CDR3 DNA: TGTGCCTGGAAGCAGCCCGTTAACACTGAAGCTTTCTTT.

This clonotype was found many times. V gene TRBV24-1 combines with J gene TRBJ2-2; possibly TRBD1 for D (6 bases). Germline V lookup: CDR1 KGHDR, CDR2 SFDVKD. CDR3 length equals 15 residues. The ends were cut back, 7 bases at V and 0 bases at J, with 11 bases in the middle. CDR3 protein: CATSPAGANTGELFF. CDR3 in DNA: TGTGCCACCAGCCCAGCAGGGGCGAACACCGGGGAGCTGTTTTTT.

The rearrangement links TRBV2 to TRBJ1-5; D call uncertain. Per the germline V gene, CDR1 is SNHLY and CDR2 is FYNNEI. CDR3 size: 12 residues. V gave up 3 bases and J gave up 6 bases, with 6 bases separating them. In DNA form, the CDR3 reads TGTGCCAGCAGTGATGGGTTTCAGCCCCAGCATTTT. It specifies CASSDGFQPQHF.

This clonotype has at least ten counts. The V gene is TRBV12-3 or TRBV12-4, the J gene TRBJ1-6, with D uncertain. V lost 3 bases, J lost 8 bases, and 5 bases lay in between. The CDR3 contains 12 residues. The CDR3, as DNA: TGTGCCAGCAGTTTTGCCTATTCACCCCTCCACTTT. This sequence encodes CASSFAYSPLHF.

With respect to this clonotype: A much larger clone differs by one base, so this may be a read error. V usage is TRBV20-1 and J usage is TRBJ1-1; D is unclear. Germline lookup yields CDR1 DFQATT and CDR2 SNEGSKA (reference sequence). The CDR3 has 9 amino acids. CDR3 DNA sequence: TGCAGTACTAGTCATGAAGCTTTCTTT. Translation gives CSTSHEAFF.

This clonotype was detected ten times or more. The CDR3 is CASSPAGTEYEQYF. The DNA of the CDR3 is TGTGCCAGCAGCCCTGCCGGGACAGAGTACGAGCAGTACTTC. The genes are TRBV9 and TRBJ2-7; 7 bases are a match to TRBD1. V shed 4 bases, J shed 4 bases, and the junction held 8 bases outside the gene matches. Looked up from germline, CDR1 is SGDLS and CDR2 is YYNGEE. The CDR3 has 14 residues.

The chain joins TRBV30 to TRBJ2-3, with D perhaps matching TRBD2 (5 bases). V was shortened by 2 bases and J by 9 bases, with 12 bases between the two germline ends. The germline CDR1 and CDR2 sequences are GTSNPN and SVGIG (reference sequence). The CDR3 consists of 12 residues. CDR3 bases: TGTGCCTGGAGTTCGGGAATTTGGACGCAGTATTTT. Translating it yields CAWSSGIWTQYF.

In this sample, this clonotype turned up many times. J is TRBJ2-4 and V is TRBV12-3 or TRBV12-4; TRBD1 might be the D (5 bases). The CDR3 covers 15 residues. Trimming took off 6 bases at V and 3 bases at J, with 15 bases between the two ends. CDR3: CASSPLGPGKNIQYF. In DNA form, the CDR3 reads TGTGCCAGCAGCCCCTTGGGGCCCGGCAAAAACATTCAGTACTTC.

This clonotype appeared many times. The CDR3 reads CASSQDRDSHYGYTF. CDR3 DNA: TGCGCCAGCAGCCAAGATCGAGACAGTCACTATGGCTACACCTTC. This chain connects TRBV4-1 to TRBJ1-2; D is perhaps TRBD1 (5 bases). Germline V gives CDR1 MGHRA, CDR2 YSYEKL. This CDR3 region has 15 residues. V shed 0 bases and J shed 3 bases, with 11 bases lying between them.

This clonotype has just a few counts. The rearrangement links TRBV7-2 to TRBJ1-2; D ambiguous. Trimming left V 6 bases short and J 1 base short, with 18 bases between. Germline CDR1 SGHTA, CDR2 FQGNSA. The CDR3 sequence is 16 residues long. The CDR3 protein is CASRQNGAQDNYGYTF. As DNA, the CDR3 is TGTGCCAGCAGGCAAAACGGAGCCCAAGATAACTATGGCTACACCTTC.

This clonotype was counted a few times. The chain employs TRBV7-9 and TRBJ1-1; TRBD1 agrees at 8 bases. V trimming: 5 bases; J trimming: 8 bases; junction bases outside the gene matches: 4. The length of the CDR3 is 12 residues. The germline V gene encodes CDR1 SEHNR and CDR2 FQNEAQ (reference sequence). DNA for the CDR3: TGTGCCAGCAGCCCAAGGGACAGGGAAGCTTTCTTT. It codes for CASSPRDREAFF.

About this clonotype: A much larger clone differs from this one at a single base, so this may be a read error. The chain has TRBV11-1 and TRBJ1-1; no clear D gene. The CDR3 runs to 13 residues. V lost 5 bases to trimming and J lost 2 bases, with 9 bases between them. Germline V gives CDR1 SGHAT, CDR2 FQDESV (reference sequence). The CDR3 sequence is CASSHRGNTEAFF. DNA of the CDR3: TGTGCCAGCAGCCATCGAGGAAACACTGAAGCTTTCTTT.

The V and J genes are TRBV5-1 and TRBJ2-7; D not resolved. Germline CDR1 is SGHRS and CDR2 is YFSETQ. The CDR3 length is 12 residues. The germline V and J ends were trimmed by 9 bases and 5 bases, with 15 bases remaining between them. The CDR3 reads CATPGPAHEQYF. As DNA, the CDR3 is TGCGCCACCCCAGGACCTGCCCACGAGCAGTACTTC.

A few counts support this clonotype. V usage is TRBV5-1 and J usage is TRBJ1-6; TRBD1 might be the D (5 bases). The CDR3 is made up of 12 amino acids. Germline loops: CDR1 SGHRS, CDR2 YFSETQ. Between the trimmed V and J ends, which lost 4 bases and 13 bases, there was a span of 12 bases. The CDR3 nucleotides are TGCGCCAGCAGCCTTCCGGGGGGGCCCCTCCACTTT. This gives the protein CASSLPGGPLHF.

This clonotype was observed many times. The rearrangement joins TRBV9 to TRBJ1-5; 9 bases line up with TRBD1. With 2 bases clipped from V and 3 bases from J, the junction kept 6 bases outside the gene matches. Germline CDR1 is SGDLS and CDR2 is YYNGEE. CDR3 length: 16 amino acids. The CDR3 DNA follows: TGTGCCAGCAGCGTTCCGGGACAGGGAGACAATCAGCCCCAGCATTTT. Its translation is CASSVPGQGDNQPQHF.

V gene TRBV6-1 combines with J gene TRBJ1-5; possibly TRBD1 for D (5 bases). Trimming pared 7 bases from V and 0 bases from J, leaving 13 bases between. This CDR3 is built from 15 residues. Germline CDR1 MNHNS, CDR2 SASEGT. The CDR3 DNA sequence: TGTGCCAGCAAGATCAGGGATAATAGCAATCAGCCCCAGCATTTT. It codes for CASKIRDNSNQPQHF.

This clonotype was recorded at least ten times. The J gene is TRBJ1-5, the V gene TRBV12-3 or TRBV12-4; D is perhaps TRBD1 (5 bases). The CDR3 totals 14 residues. V gave up 5 bases and J gave up 3 bases, with 11 bases separating them. The CDR3 coding sequence is TGTGCCAGCAGTCTCCGCAGGGACAATCAGCCCCAGCATTTT. Translated: CASSLRRDNQPQHF.

This clonotype was counted ten times or more. The J gene is TRBJ2-2, the V gene TRBV2; D not resolved. Germline V lookup: CDR1 SNHLY, CDR2 FYNNEI. V lost 7 bases, J lost 6 bases, and 12 bases lay in between. The CDR3 is 13 residues long. CDR3 sequence: CASTGPDSGELFF. CDR3 in DNA: TGTGCCAGCACTGGGCCAGACTCCGGGGAGCTGTTTTTT.

The J gene is TRBJ2-3, the V gene TRBV13, with D tentatively TRBD2 (5 bases). Germline lookup yields CDR1 PRHDT and CDR2 FYEKMQ (reference sequence). This CDR3 is 17 amino acids long. V dropped 5 bases and J dropped 1 base, with 19 bases sitting between them. Here the CDR3 reads CASSPSVDSLGTDTQYF. The CDR3, as DNA: TGTGCCAGCAGCCCGAGTGTGGACTCGCTTGGCACAGATACGCAGTATTTT.